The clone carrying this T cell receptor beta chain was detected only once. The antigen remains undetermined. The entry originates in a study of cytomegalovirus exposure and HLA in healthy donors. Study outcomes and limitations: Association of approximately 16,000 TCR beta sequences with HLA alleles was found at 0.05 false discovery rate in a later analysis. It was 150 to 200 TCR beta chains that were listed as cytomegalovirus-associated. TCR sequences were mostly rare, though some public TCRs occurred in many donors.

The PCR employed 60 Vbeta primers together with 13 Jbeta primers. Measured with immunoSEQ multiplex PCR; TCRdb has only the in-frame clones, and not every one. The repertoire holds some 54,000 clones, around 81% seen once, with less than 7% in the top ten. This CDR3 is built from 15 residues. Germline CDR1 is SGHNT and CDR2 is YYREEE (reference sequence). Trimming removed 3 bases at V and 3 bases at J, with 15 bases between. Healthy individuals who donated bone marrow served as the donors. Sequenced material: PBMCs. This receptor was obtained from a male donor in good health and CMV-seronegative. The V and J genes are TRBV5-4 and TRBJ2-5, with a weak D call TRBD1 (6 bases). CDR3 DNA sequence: TGTGCCAGCAGCTGGGGGCGAGCGGAAGAAGAGACCCAGTACTTC. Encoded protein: CASSWGRAEEETQYF.